Following are 17 T cell receptor beta chains from one sample sequenced in a study of neurological immune-mediated disorders. TCRdb re-called the 5' RACE reads through MiXCR, storing one row per CDR3 protein. The sample has under 70,000 distinct CDR3 sequences, 2.5% to 4% seen once. The sequenced material came from PBMCs. Source of these receptors: a woman aged 45-65 years with multiple sclerosis.

This clonotype was counted many times. The chain recombines TRBV5-1 with TRBJ2-2; D possibly corresponds to TRBD2 (5 bases). Germline V gives CDR1 SGHRS, CDR2 YFSETQ. This CDR3 spans 16 amino acids. V was trimmed by 1 base and J by 2 bases, leaving 12 bases between them. The CDR3 bases are TGCGCCAGCAGCTTGAGGAGGACCCAAAACACCGGGGAGCTGTTTTTT. Its protein is CASSLRRTQNTGELFF.

The table lists this clonotype with a few counts. The gene calls are TRBV7-6 and TRBJ2-2, with D possibly being TRBD2 (6 bases). Trimming left V 1 base short and J 3 bases short, with 9 bases between. The CDR3 sequence is 15 residues long. Germline V gene data show CDR1 as SGHVS and CDR2 as FNYEAQ. CDR3 in DNA: TGTGCCAGCAGCTTAGTGTCGGGGGACACCGGGGAGCTGTTTTTT. Amino acid sequence: CASSLVSGDTGELFF.

A few counts support this clonotype. The V and J genes are TRBV12-5 and TRBJ1-1, with 7 nucleotides matching TRBD1. Germline values: CDR1 LGHNT, CDR2 FRNRAP. The CDR3 consists of 19 residues. V lost 0 bases and J lost 6; bases outside the gene matches: 19. CDR3 DNA sequence: TGTGCTAGTGGTTTGGTACTCCGAATATCAGACAGGGTGAGAGCTGAAGCTTTCTTT. Its translation is CASGLVLRISDRVRAEAFF.

Ten or more counts support this clonotype. This chain links TRBV11-2 with TRBJ2-1; D gene unclear. Trimming took off 0 bases at V and 1 base at J, with 10 bases between the two ends. The CDR3 loop spans 16 amino acids. Per germline, CDR1 SGHAT and CDR2 FQNNGV. The CDR3 here is CASSLEFPPSYNEQFF. DNA of the CDR3: TGTGCCAGCAGCTTAGAGTTTCCTCCTTCCTACAATGAGCAGTTCTTC.

This clonotype was counted many times. The chain has TRBV7-2 and TRBJ1-1, with 9 nucleotides matching TRBD1. The ends lost 5 bases at V and 4 bases at J; junction bases unmatched: 11. Per the germline V gene, CDR1 is SGHTA and CDR2 is FQGNSA. This CDR3 has 16 amino acids. This chain's CDR3 is CASSPYRGLVGTEAFF. CDR3 nucleotides: TGTGCCAGCAGCCCTTACAGGGGGCTAGTAGGCACTGAAGCTTTCTTT.

In its sample, this clonotype was seen many times. This sequence joins TRBV9 and TRBJ1-3; no definite D call. Trimming shortened V by 0 bases and J by 1 base, and 8 bases separated the two germline ends. The length of the CDR3 is 15 residues. Germline values: CDR1 SGDLS, CDR2 YYNGEE. The CDR3 bases are TGTGCCAGCAGCGTAGCCGCGGGGTCTGGAAACACCATATATTTT. Its protein product is CASSVAAGSGNTIYF. The full variable domain, rest sourced from reference TRBV9 and TRBJ1-3, is DSGVTQTPKHLITATGQRVTLRCSPRSGDLSVYWYQQSLDQGLQFLIQYYNGEERAKGNILERFSAQQFPDLHSELNLSSLELGDSALYFCASSVAAGSGNTIYFGEGSWLTVV.

This clonotype was counted many times. This chain connects TRBV5-1 to TRBJ1-2; 11 nucleotides align to TRBD1. Germline CDR1 and CDR2: SGHRS and YFSETQ. This CDR3 is 13 amino acids long. V trimming: 4 bases; J trimming: 7 bases; junction bases outside the gene matches: 3. CDR3 in DNA: TGCGCCAGCAGCGGGACAGGGGGTGTTGGCTACACCTTC. It yields the protein CASSGTGGVGYTF.

This clonotype was picked up many times. This chain joins TRBV7-2 and TRBJ2-2; tentatively, D is TRBD1 or TRBD2 (5 bases each). CDR1 SGHTA and CDR2 FQGNSA come from the germline V gene. The CDR3 is 16 residues long. V was clipped by 2 bases and J by 7 bases, with 17 bases between them. This CDR3 is CASSLYGTAGFGELFF. CDR3 in DNA: TGTGCCAGCAGCTTATATGGGACCGCAGGTTTCGGGGAGCTGTTTTTT.

This clonotype was picked up many times. This sequence joins TRBV12-3 or TRBV12-4 and TRBJ1-2, with unresolved D. V lost 5 bases, J lost 4 bases, and 5 bases lay in between. This CDR3 spans 11 amino acids. The CDR3 here is CASSTTYGYTF. The CDR3 region has the DNA TGTGCCAGCAGTACAACCTATGGCTACACCTTC.

This clonotype was recorded at least ten times. This chain connects TRBV29-1 to TRBJ1-1; TRBD1 agrees at 8 bases. Germline values: CDR1 SQVTM, CDR2 ANQGSEA. CDR3 length equals 17 residues. After removal of 5 bases from V and 4 bases from J, the junction contained 18 bases not matched to a gene. The CDR3 is CSVKGVQGGTGATEAFF. CDR3 bases: TGCAGCGTTAAAGGAGTACAGGGGGGAACGGGGGCCACTGAAGCTTTCTTT.

This clonotype occurred many times. The chain recombines TRBV15 with TRBJ1-4; D is unclear. V shed 3 bases and J shed 6 bases, with 8 bases lying between them. The germline V gene encodes CDR1 LNHNV and CDR2 YYDKDF (reference sequence). The CDR3 has 13 residues. The CDR3 bases are TGTGCCACCAGCAGGACGCGGGATGAAAAACTGTTTTTT. Its translation: CATSRTRDEKLFF.

This clonotype has a count of ten or more. The chain joins TRBV20-1 to TRBJ1-5, with 10 bases aligning to TRBD1. Per the germline V gene, CDR1 is DFQATT and CDR2 is SNEGSKA (reference sequence). This CDR3 has 16 residues. V shed 6 bases and J 6 bases; nucleotides not matched to a gene: 14. CDR3 residues: CSAKGGDRGLGQPQHF. CDR3 sequence (DNA): TGCAGTGCGAAAGGGGGGGACAGGGGACTCGGTCAGCCCCAGCATTTT.

This clonotype occurred many times. This sequence joins TRBV7-2 and TRBJ2-7; a possible D gene is TRBD2 (6 bases). Germline V CDR1 and CDR2: SGHTA, FQGNSA. CDR3 length equals 14 residues. The ends were cut back, 2 bases at V and 6 bases at J, with 14 bases in the middle. CDR3 region: CASSLNAGRGEQYF. For the CDR3, the DNA is TGTGCCAGCAGCTTAAACGCGGGAAGGGGCGAGCAGTACTTC.

This clonotype was recorded many times. The gene calls are TRBV7-2 and TRBJ2-3; D not certain. The V end was cut by 2 bases, the J end by 7 bases, with 1 base between. The CDR3 totals 10 residues. The germline V gene has CDR1 SGHTA and CDR2 FQGNSA. As DNA, the CDR3 is TGTGCCAGCAGCTTAAATACGCAGTATTTT. It encodes CASSLNTQYF.

This clonotype was observed many times. V usage is TRBV20-1 and J usage is TRBJ2-5, with 8 bases fitting TRBD1. CDR1 DFQATT and CDR2 SNEGSKA come from the germline V gene (reference sequence). The V and J ends lost 5 bases and 4 bases, in that order; junction bases with no gene match: 9. CDR3 length: 14 amino acids. Here the CDR3 reads CSAPQGAGGETQYF. Written as DNA, the CDR3 is TGCAGTGCTCCGCAGGGGGCTGGGGGAGAGACCCAGTACTTC.

This clonotype showed up just a few times. The chain employs TRBV18 and TRBJ2-7; the D call may be TRBD1 or TRBD2 (6 bases each). The CDR3 loop spans 16 amino acids. From germline, CDR1 is KGHSH and CDR2 LQKENI. Deletions cut 2 bases from V and 0 bases from J, with 14 bases between. The CDR3 region is CASSPGGRTTSYEQYF. For the CDR3, the DNA is TGTGCCAGCTCACCAGGGGGGCGGACGACCTCCTACGAGCAGTACTTC.

This clonotype was seen ten or more times. This chain links TRBV28 with TRBJ2-3; the D is unclear. Trimming cost V 5 bases and J 2 bases, with 5 bases left between them. From germline, CDR1 is MDHEN and CDR2 SYDVKM. This CDR3 is 12 amino acids long. CDR3 region: CASSRNTDTQYF. The CDR3 bases are TGTGCCAGCAGTCGGAACACAGATACGCAGTATTTT.